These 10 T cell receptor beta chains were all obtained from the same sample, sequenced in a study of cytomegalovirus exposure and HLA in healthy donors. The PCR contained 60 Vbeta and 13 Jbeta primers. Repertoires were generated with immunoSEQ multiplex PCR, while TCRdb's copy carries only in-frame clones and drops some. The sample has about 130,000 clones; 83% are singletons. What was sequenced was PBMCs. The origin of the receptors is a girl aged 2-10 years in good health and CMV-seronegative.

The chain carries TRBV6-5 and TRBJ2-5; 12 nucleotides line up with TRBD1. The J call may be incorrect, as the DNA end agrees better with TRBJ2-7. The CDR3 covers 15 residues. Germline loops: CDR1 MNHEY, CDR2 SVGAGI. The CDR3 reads CASSYRDRGPYEQYF. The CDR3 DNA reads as TGTGCCAGCAGTTACAGGGACAGGGGGCCGTACGAGCAGTACTTC.

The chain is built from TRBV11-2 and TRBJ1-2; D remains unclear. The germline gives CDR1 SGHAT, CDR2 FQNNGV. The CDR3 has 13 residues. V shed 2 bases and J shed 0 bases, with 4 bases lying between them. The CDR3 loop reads CASSLPANYGYTF. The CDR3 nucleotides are TGTGCCAGCAGCTTACCAGCTAACTATGGCTACACCTTC.

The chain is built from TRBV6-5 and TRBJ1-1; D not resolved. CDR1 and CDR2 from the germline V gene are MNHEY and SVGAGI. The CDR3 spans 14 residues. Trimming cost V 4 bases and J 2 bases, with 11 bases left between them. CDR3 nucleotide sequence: TGTGCCAGCAGTTCAGGAGGTTTAAACACTGAAGCTTTCTTT. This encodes CASSSGGLNTEAFF.

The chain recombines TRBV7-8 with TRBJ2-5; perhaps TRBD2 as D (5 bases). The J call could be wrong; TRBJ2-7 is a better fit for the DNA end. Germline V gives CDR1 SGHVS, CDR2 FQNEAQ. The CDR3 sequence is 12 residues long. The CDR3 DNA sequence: TGTGCCAGCAGCCCGCTAGCCCACGAGCAGTACTTC. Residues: CASSPLAHEQYF.

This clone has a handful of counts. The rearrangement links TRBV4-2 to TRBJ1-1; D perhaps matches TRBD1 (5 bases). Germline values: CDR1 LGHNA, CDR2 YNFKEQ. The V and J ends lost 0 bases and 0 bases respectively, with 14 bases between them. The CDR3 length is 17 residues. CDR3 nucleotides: TGTGCCAGCAGCCAAGATGAATCGACAGCAGTGAACACTGAAGCTTTCTTT. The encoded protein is CASSQDESTAVNTEAFF.

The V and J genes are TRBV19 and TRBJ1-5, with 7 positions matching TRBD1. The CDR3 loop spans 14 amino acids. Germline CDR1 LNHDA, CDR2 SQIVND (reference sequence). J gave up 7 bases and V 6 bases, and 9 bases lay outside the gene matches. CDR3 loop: CASSDRELRQPQHF. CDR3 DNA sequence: TGTGCCAGTAGCGACAGGGAATTGAGGCAGCCCCAGCATTTT. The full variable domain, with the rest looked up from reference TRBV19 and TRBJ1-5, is DGGITQSPKYLFRKEGQNVTLSCEQNLNHDAMYWYRQDPGQGLRLIYYSQIVNDFQKGDIAEGYSVSREKKESFPLTVTSAQKNPTAFYLCASSDRELRQPQHFGDGTRLSIL.

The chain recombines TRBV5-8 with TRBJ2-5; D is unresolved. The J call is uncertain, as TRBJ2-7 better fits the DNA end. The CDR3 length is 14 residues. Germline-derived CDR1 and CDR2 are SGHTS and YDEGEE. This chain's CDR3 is CASSLARRTYEQYF. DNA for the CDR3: TGTGCCAGCAGCTTGGCTCGGAGAACCTACGAGCAGTACTTC.

CDR3 bases: TGCAGCGTCAGACTGGGCACTGAAGCTTTCTTT. Translated, it gives CSVRLGTEAFF. J is TRBJ1-1 and V is TRBV29-1; D is ambiguous. CDR1 is SQVTM, CDR2 ANQGSEA, per germline. V was pared by 6 bases and J by 4 bases, with 9 bases between. This CDR3 is 11 amino acids long. The full variable domain, in which reference TRBV29-1 and TRBJ1-1 provide the parts outside the CDR3, is SAVISQKPSRDICQRGTSLTIQCQVDSQVTMMFWYRQQPGQSLTLIATANQGSEATYESGFVIDKFPISRPNLTFSTLTVSNMSPEDSSIYLCSVRLGTEAFFGQGTRLTVV.

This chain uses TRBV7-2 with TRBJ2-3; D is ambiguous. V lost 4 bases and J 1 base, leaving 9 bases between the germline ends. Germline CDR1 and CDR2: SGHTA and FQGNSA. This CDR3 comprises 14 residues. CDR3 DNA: TGTGCCAGCAGCTCCGAGGCAGGCACAGATACGCAGTATTTT. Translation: CASSSEAGTDTQYF.

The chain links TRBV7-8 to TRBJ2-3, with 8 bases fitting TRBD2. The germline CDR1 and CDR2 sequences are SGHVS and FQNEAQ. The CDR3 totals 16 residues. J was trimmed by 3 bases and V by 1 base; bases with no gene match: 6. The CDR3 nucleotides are TGTGCCAGCAGCTTAGGGGTCGGGGGGGCTACAGATACGCAGTATTTT. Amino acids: CASSLGVGGATDTQYF.